Reported below is one TCR beta chain. One junction end disagrees with the germline gene, perhaps due to a read error. The sample originates from a study of blood T cell repertoires in COVID-19. For the study at large: Whether acute or convalescent, the COVID-19 samples came from the United States, Italy and Spain. Sample material is recorded as cDNA or gDNA derived from T cells, B-cell-depleted T cells, or PBMCs.

CDR3 length equals 11 residues. Germline V gene lookup returns CDR1 MDHEN and CDR2 SYDVKM. Original processing notes: Reference gene primer amplification gave nucleated cell count estimates. Some clones are missing from TCRdb's copy, which holds only in-frame ones; the method was immunoSEQ multiplex PCR. For V, J and clone size, that table is used; D and trimming come from the DNA. The sample yields tens of thousands of clones, around 83% seen once. This sequence originates from a man aged 65-85 years with active COVID-19. Sequencing was performed on peripheral blood. The rearrangement joins TRBV28 to TRBJ1-6; TRBD1 matches at 8 bases. CDR3 residues: CASSTPTGVMF. The CDR3 coding sequence is TGTGCCAGCAGTACCCCGACAGGGGTGATGTTT.